These 8 T cell receptor beta chains share one sample of origin, sequenced in a study of CD8 T cells in Susac syndrome. A quantity of about 0.5 to 1 ug RNA underwent reverse transcription using random hexamers. TCRdb re-derived calls from the immunoSEQ multiplex PCR reads in MiXCR, one entry per CDR3 protein. Of about 89,000 distinct CDR3 sequences detected, roughly 93% appear once; the ten largest clones hold around 0.34%. The sequenced material came from CD8+ T cells from PBMCs. The receptor source for this set is a human donor in good health.

This chain connects TRBV7-8 to TRBJ2-3; 7 bases are a match to TRBD2. Germline V gene lookup returns CDR1 SGHVS and CDR2 FQNEAQ. This CDR3 contains 17 residues. J was trimmed by 0 bases and V by 2 bases; bases with no gene match: 8. In DNA form, the CDR3 reads TGTGCCAGCAGCTTAATAGACACGGGGGGTAGCACAGATACGCAGTATTTT. It specifies CASSLIDTGGSTDTQYF.

This chain uses TRBV6-6 with TRBJ2-4, with 8 bases identical to TRBD2. CDR1 and CDR2 (germline): MNHNY, SVGAGI (reference sequence). The CDR3 sequence is 15 residues long. With 6 bases clipped from V and 6 bases from J, the junction kept 10 bases outside the gene matches. CDR3 protein: CASRARGGAGNIQYF. The CDR3 nucleotides read TGTGCCAGCAGGGCCCGGGGGGGGGCGGGAAACATTCAGTACTTC.

The chain has TRBV2 and TRBJ1-6; D not certain. V lost 3 bases to trimming and J lost 9 bases, with 6 bases between them. Germline loops: CDR1 SNHLY, CDR2 FYNNEI. The CDR3 is 12 residues long. The CDR3, as DNA: TGTGCCAGCAGTGATTGGGGTTCACCCCTCCACTTT. Translating it yields CASSDWGSPLHF.

Here the CDR3 DNA reads TGTGCCAGCAGCTTAGCGGGGGGGTACCAAGAGACCCAGTACTTC. This encodes CASSLAGGYQETQYF. The chain uses TRBV7-2 and TRBJ2-5; 7 nucleotides line up with TRBD2. CDR3 length: 15 residues. V shed 0 bases, J shed 0 bases, and the junction held 1 base outside the gene matches. Per the germline V gene, CDR1 is SGHTA and CDR2 is FQGNSA.

This chain joins TRBV13 and TRBJ1-5, with 7 bases lining up with TRBD1. Germline lookup yields CDR1 PRHDT and CDR2 FYEKMQ (reference sequence). This CDR3 contains 14 residues. V lost 5 bases to trimming and J lost 3 bases; unmatched junction nucleotides: 4. In DNA form, the CDR3 reads TGTGCCAGCAGCCGGGAGGGGGCCAATCAGCCCCAGCATTTT. Residues: CASSREGANQPQHF.

The V call is TRBV7-9, the J call TRBJ2-7; 8 nucleotides line up with TRBD1. Unmatched junction bases numbered 10, after V lost 5 bases and J lost 7 bases. The CDR3 length is 14 residues. Germline CDR1 SEHNR, CDR2 FQNEAQ (reference sequence). The CDR3 spells CASSPPQGAGEQYF. The CDR3 nucleotides are TGTGCCAGCAGCCCTCCCCAGGGGGCGGGGGAGCAGTACTTC.

This clonotype occurred a few times. The gene calls are TRBV4-1 and TRBJ1-4, with D possibly being TRBD1 (5 bases). The germline CDR1 and CDR2 sequences are MGHRA and YSYEKL. V was trimmed by 1 base and J by 6 bases, leaving 9 bases between them. The CDR3 extends over 14 amino acids. CDR3 sequence: CASSQGTGDEKLFF. The CDR3 DNA reads as TGCGCCAGCAGCCAAGGCACAGGTGATGAAAAACTGTTTTTT.

This chain joins TRBV19 and TRBJ2-2; D perhaps matches TRBD1 (6 bases). This CDR3 is 14 amino acids long. Trimming took 3 bases from V and 6 from J, leaving 11 bases between them. Germline CDR1 and CDR2: LNHDA and SQIVND (reference sequence). The CDR3 DNA reads TGTGCCAGTAGTATGTGGGGGCCCTCCGGGGAGCTGTTTTTT. Protein: CASSMWGPSGELFF. The full variable domain, in which reference TRBV19 and TRBJ2-2 provide the parts outside the CDR3, is DGGITQSPKYLFRKEGQNVTLSCEQNLNHDAMYWYRQDPGQGLRLIYYSQIVNDFQKGDIAEGYSVSREKKESFPLTVTSAQKNPTAFYLCASSMWGPSGELFFGEGSRLTVL.